This paragraph reports one T cell receptor (beta chain). This sample was included in a study of cytomegalovirus exposure and HLA in healthy donors. Here immunoSEQ multiplex PCR was the method, and the copy in TCRdb shows in-frame clones only, minus some. This table has 90,000 to 120,000 clones, 90% to 97% appearing once. Germline CDR1 and CDR2: LNHDA and SQIVND (reference sequence). The CDR3 extends over 15 amino acids. V was shortened by 5 bases and J by 0 bases, with 14 bases between the two germline ends. The source is a woman between 18 and 29 years old in good health and CMV-seronegative. Source material: PBMCs. This chain links TRBV19 with TRBJ2-7, with D perhaps matching TRBD1 (5 bases). The chain's CDR3 is CASSASQGASYEQYF. CDR3 nucleotides: TGTGCCAGTAGTGCAAGTCAGGGTGCCTCCTACGAGCAGTACTTC.